Detailed here is one TCR beta chain. The data were taken from a study of blood T cells in healthy people across ages. The CDR3 is 13 amino acids. V was pared by 6 bases and J by 10 bases, with 18 bases between. Germline CDR1 is SNHLY and CDR2 is FYNNEI. PCR was performed a second time for roughly 7 to 11 cycles using a sample-barcoded 5' primer and a J-beta primer mix. Each CDR3 protein gets one entry after TCRdb re-called the 5' RACE reads with MiXCR. In the table there are about 1.1 million distinct CDR3 sequences, 35% to 40% of which are singletons. This sequence joins TRBV2 and TRBJ1-2; no clear D. The clonotype originates from a man between 18 and 35 years old in good health. Sequenced sample: blood. This CDR3 is CASSPFSRENYTF. The CDR3 nucleotides read TGTGCCAGCAGCCCTTTTTCCCGGGAAAACTACACCTTC.